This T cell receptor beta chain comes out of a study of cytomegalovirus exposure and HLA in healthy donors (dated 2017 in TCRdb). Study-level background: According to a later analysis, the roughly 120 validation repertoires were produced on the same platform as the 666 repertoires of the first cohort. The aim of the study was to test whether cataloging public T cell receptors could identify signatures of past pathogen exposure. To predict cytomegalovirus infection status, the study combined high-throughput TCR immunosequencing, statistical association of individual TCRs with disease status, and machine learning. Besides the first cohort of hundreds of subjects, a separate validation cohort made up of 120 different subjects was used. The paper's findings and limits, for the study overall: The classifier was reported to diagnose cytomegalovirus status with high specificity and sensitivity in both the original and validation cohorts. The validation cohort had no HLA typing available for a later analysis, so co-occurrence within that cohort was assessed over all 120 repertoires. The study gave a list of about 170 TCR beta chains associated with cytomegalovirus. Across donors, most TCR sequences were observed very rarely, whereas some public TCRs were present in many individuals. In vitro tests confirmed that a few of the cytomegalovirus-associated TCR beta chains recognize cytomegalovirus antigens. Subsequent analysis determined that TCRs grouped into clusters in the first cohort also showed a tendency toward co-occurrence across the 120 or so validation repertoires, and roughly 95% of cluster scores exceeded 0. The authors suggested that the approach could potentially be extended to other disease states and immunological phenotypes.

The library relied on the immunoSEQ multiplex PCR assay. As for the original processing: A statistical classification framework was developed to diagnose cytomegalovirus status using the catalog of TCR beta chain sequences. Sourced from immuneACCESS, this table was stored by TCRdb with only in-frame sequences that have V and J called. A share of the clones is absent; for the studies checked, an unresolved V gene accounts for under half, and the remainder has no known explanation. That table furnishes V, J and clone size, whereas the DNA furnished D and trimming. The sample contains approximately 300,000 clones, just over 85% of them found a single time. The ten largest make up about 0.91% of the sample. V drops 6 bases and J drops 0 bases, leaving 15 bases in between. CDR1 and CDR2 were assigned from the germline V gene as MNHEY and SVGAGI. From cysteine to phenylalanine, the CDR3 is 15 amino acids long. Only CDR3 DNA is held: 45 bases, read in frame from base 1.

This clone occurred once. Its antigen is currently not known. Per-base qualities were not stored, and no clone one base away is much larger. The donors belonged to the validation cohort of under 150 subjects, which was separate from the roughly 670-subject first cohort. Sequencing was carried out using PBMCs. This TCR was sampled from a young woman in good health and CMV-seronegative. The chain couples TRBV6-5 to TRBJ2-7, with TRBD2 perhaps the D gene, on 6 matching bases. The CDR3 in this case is CASSTGDGNSYEQYF. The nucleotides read TGTGCCAGCAGCACGGGGGACGGAAACTCCTACGAGCAGTACTTC.